This T cell receptor beta chain stems from a study of blood T cell repertoires in COVID-19. About the study: T cells, B-cell-depleted T cells, or PBMCs supplied cDNA or gDNA.

Study processing details: Scientists estimated how many nucleated cells there were by amplifying reference gene primers. This table comes from immunoSEQ multiplex PCR, and its TCRdb copy is limited to in-frame clones, with some not included. For V, J and clone size, that table is used; D and trimming come from the DNA. Of roughly 150,000 clones detected, around four fifths appear once; the ten largest clones hold around 7%. The CDR3 loop spans 13 amino acids. Trimming shortened V by 0 bases and J by 5 bases, and 7 bases separated the two germline ends. Germline lookup yields CDR1 SGHNT and CDR2 YYREEE (reference sequence). Grouping used clinical history reported by participants in a survey and questionnaire.

Material: PBMCs or T cells enriched from blood (not recorded which). This sequence joins TRBV5-4 and TRBJ2-3; no firm D call. The TCR comes from a man in his fifties or sixties who had recovered from COVID-19. The CDR3 reads CASSLAFLDTQYF. For the CDR3, the DNA is TGTGCCAGCAGCTTGGCCTTTCTAGATACGCAGTATTTT.